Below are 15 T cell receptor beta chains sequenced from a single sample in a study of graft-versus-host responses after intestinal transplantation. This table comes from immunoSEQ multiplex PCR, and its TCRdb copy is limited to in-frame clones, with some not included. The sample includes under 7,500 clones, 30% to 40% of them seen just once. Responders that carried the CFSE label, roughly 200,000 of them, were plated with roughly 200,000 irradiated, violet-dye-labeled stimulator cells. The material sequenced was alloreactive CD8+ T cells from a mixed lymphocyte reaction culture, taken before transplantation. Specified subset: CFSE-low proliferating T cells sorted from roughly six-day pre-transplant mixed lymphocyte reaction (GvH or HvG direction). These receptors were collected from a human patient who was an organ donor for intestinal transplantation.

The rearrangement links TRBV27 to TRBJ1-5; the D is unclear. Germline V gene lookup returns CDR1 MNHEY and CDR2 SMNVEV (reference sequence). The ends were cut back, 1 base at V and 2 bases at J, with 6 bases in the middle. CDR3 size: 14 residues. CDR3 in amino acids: CASSLYRGNQPQHF. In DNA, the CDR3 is TGTGCCAGCAGTTTATATAGAGGCAATCAGCCCCAGCATTTT.

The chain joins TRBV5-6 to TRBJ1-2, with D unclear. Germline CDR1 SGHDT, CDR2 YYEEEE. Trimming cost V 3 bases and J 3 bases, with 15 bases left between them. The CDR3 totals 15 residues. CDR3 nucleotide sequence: TGTGCCAGCAGCTCCCTATGGGAGTGGGACTATGGCTACACCTTC. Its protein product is CASSSLWEWDYGYTF.

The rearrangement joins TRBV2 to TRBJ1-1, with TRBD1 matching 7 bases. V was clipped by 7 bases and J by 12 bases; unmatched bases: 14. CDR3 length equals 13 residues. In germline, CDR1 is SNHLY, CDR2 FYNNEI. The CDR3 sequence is CASTTRRGFGTFF. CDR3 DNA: TGTGCCAGCACTACCCGCAGGGGGTTCGGGACTTTCTTT. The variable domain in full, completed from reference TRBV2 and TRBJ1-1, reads EPEVTQTPSHQVTQMGQEVILRCVPISNHLYFYWYRQILGQKVEFLVSFYNNEISEKSEIFDDQFSVERPDGSNFTLKIRSTKLEDSAMYFCASTTRRGFGTFFGQGTRLTVV.

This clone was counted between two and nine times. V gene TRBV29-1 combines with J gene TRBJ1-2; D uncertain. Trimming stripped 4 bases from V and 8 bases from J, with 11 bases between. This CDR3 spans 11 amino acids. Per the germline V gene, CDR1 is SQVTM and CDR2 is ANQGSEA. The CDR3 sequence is CSVGGALGYTF. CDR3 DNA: TGCAGCGTTGGGGGAGCCCTGGGCTACACCTTC.

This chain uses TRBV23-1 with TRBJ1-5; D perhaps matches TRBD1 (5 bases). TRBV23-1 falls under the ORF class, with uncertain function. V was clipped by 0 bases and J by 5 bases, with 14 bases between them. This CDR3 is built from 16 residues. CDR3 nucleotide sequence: TGCGCCAGCAGTCAATCATCTATGGGGGGACATCAGCCCCAGCATTTT. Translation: CASSQSSMGGHQPQHF.

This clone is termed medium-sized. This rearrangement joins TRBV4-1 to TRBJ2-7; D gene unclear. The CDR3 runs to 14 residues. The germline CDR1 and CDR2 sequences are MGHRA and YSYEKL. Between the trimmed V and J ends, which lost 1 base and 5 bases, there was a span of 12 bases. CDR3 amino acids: CASSQAEDIHEQYF. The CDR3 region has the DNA TGCGCCAGCAGCCAAGCCGAAGACATCCACGAGCAGTACTTC.

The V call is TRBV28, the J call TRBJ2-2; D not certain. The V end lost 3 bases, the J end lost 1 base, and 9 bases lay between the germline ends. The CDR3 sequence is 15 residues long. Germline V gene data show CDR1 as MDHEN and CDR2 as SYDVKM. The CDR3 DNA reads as TGTGCCAGCAGTTTTAACTTCCTGAACACCGGGGAGCTGTTTTTT. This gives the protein CASSFNFLNTGELFF.

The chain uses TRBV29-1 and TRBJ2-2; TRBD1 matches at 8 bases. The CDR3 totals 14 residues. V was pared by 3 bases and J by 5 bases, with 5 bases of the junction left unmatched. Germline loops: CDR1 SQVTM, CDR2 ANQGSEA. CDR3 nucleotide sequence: TGCAGCGTTGAGGTGACAGGGGTTACCGGGGAGCTGTTTTTT. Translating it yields CSVEVTGVTGELFF.

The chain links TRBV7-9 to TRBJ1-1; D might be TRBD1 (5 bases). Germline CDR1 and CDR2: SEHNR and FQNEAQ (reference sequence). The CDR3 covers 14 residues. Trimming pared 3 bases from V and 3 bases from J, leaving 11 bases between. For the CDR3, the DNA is TGTGCCAGCAGCTTGGTAGACAGCTACACTGAAGCTTTCTTT. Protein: CASSLVDSYTEAFF.

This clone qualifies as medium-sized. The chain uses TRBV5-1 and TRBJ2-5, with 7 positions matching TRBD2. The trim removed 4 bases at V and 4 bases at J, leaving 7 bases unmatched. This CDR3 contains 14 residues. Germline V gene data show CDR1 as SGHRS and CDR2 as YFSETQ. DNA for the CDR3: TGCGCCAGCAGCCCTACCAGCGGGATAGAGACCCAGTACTTC. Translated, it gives CASSPTSGIETQYF.

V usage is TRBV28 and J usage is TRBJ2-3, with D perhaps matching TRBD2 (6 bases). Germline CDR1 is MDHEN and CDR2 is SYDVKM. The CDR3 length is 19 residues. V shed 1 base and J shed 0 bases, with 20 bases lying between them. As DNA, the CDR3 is TGTGCCAGCAGTTTATTCCCCCGAGATGCTAGCGCTAGCACAGATACGCAGTATTTT. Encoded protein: CASSLFPRDASASTDTQYF.

The DNA for the CDR3 is TGCGCCAGCAGCTTAACGGGACAGTTGGGGGGCACAGATACGCAGTATTTT. Translation: CASSLTGQLGGTDTQYF. This rearrangement joins TRBV5-1 to TRBJ2-3; 7 positions agree with TRBD1. V lost 2 bases, J lost 1 base, and 10 bases stayed unmatched. Germline V gene data show CDR1 as SGHRS and CDR2 as YFSETQ. This CDR3 is built from 17 residues. Variable domain in full (rest from reference TRBV5-1 and TRBJ2-3): KAGVTQTPRYLIKTRGQQVTLSCSPISGHRSVSWYQQTPGQGLQFLFEYFSETQRNKGNFPGRFSGRQFSNSRSEMNVSTLELGDSALYLCASSLTGQLGGTDTQYFGPGTRLTVL.

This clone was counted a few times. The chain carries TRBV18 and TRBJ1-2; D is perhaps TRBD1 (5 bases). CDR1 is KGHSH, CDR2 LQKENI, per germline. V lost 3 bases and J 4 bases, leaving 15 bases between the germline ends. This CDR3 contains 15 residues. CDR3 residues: CASSPARTLSYGYTF. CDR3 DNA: TGTGCCAGCTCACCGGCCCGGACACTATCCTATGGCTACACCTTC.

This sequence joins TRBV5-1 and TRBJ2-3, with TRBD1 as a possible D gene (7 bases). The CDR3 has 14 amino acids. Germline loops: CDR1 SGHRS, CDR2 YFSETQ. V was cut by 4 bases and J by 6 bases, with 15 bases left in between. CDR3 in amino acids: CASSPEGQSDTQYF. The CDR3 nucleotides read TGCGCCAGCAGCCCGGAGGGACAGTCGGATACGCAGTATTTT.

This CDR3 reads CAGHFSSIAGEGQFF. The CDR3 nucleotides read TGTGCGGGTCATTTTTCGTCAATAGCGGGAGAGGGGCAGTTCTTC. The gene calls are TRBV28 and TRBJ2-1, with 9 bases that match TRBD2. CDR3 length: 15 residues. Germline assignment: CDR1 MDHEN and CDR2 SYDVKM.